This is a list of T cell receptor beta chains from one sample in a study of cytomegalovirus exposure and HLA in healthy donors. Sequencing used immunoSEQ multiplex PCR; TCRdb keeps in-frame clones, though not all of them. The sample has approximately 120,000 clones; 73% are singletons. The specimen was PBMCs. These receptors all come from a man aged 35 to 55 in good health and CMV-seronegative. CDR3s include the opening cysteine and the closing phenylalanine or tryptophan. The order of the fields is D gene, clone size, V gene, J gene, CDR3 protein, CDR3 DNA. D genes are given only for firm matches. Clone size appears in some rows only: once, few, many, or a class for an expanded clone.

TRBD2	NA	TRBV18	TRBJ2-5	CASSPSGLAGGPQYF	TGTGCCAGCTCACCTTCCGGACTAGCGGGCGGTCCCCAGTACTTC
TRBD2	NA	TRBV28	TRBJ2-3	CASSLSGGGYTDTQYF	TGTGCCAGCAGTTTATCGGGCGGGGGATACACAGATACGCAGTATTTT
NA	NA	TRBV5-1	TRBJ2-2	CASNVQTNTGELFF	TGCGCCAGCAATGTTCAGACAAACACCGGGGAGCTGTTTTTT
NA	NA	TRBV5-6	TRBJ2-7	CASSLVKSYEQYF	TGTGCCAGCAGCTTGGTTAAGAGCTACGAGCAGTACTTC
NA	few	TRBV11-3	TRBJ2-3	CASSLGASTDTQYF	TGTGCCAGCAGCTTAGGGGCTAGCACAGATACGCAGTATTTT
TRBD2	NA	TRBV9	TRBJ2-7	CASSYGSGGSSYEQYF	TGTGCCAGCAGCTACGGTAGCGGGGGGAGCTCCTACGAGCAGTACTTC
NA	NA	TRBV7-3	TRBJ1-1	CASRPGHANTEAFF	TGTGCCAGCAGGCCGGGACACGCGAACACTGAAGCTTTCTTT
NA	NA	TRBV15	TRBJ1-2	CATSRDPGHLNRAYGYTF	TGTGCCACCAGCAGAGATCCGGGACACCTCAACAGGGCCTATGGCTACACCTTC
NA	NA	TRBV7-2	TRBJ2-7	CASSTFPRGRGEQYF	TGTGCCAGCAGCACGTTCCCTCGCGGACGGGGCGAGCAGTACTTC
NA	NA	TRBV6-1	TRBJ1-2	CASSAQDSGAGYTF	TGTGCCAGCAGTGCGCAGGACAGTGGAGCTGGCTACACCTTC
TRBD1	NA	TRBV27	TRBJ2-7	CASSTQGASIDEQYF	TGTGCCAGCAGTACTCAGGGGGCGTCTATCGACGAGCAGTACTTC
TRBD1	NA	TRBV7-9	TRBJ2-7	CASSSTPTGIVGLDEQYF	TGTGCCAGCAGCTCCACCCCGACAGGGATCGTTGGGCTCGACGAGCAGTACTTC
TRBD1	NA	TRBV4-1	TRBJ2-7	CASSPPGGSFYEQYF	TGCGCCAGCAGCCCCCCAGGGGGCTCGTTTTACGAGCAGTACTTC
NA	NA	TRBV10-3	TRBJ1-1	CAISELSDTEAFF	TGTGCCATCAGTGAGTTGTCGGACACTGAAGCTTTCTTT
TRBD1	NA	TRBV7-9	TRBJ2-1	CASSFSGTGGNEQFF	TGTGCCAGCAGCTTTTCCGGGACAGGGGGCAATGAGCAGTTCTTC
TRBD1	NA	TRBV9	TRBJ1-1	CASSVTGADTEAFF	TGTGCCAGCAGCGTGACAGGGGCGGACACTGAAGCTTTCTTT
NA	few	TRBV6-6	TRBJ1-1	CASSYSGGVDEAFF	TGTGCCAGCAGTTACTCAGGAGGGGTTGATGAAGCTTTCTTT
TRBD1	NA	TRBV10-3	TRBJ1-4	CAISERDRGHEKLFF	TGTGCCATCAGTGAGAGGGACAGGGGGCATGAAAAACTGTTTTTT
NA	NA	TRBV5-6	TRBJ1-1	CASSPRAGDTEAFF	TGTGCCAGCAGCCCCCGTGCGGGGGACACTGAAGCTTTCTTT
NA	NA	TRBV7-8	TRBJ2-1	CASSWEVVGEQFF	TGTGCCAGCAGCTGGGAGGTGGTGGGGGAGCAGTTCTTC
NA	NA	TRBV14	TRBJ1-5	CAVRGAGQPQHF	TGTGCCGTCCGGGGGGCGGGTCAGCCCCAGCATTTT
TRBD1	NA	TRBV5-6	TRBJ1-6	CASSLERGRMDSPLHF	TGTGCCAGCAGCTTGGAAAGGGGGCGTATGGATTCACCCCTCCACTTT
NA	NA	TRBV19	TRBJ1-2	CASSARDRRGYGYTF	TGTGCCAGTAGTGCCAGAGACCGACGAGGCTATGGCTACACCTTC
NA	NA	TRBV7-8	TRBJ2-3	CASSLARGLVRGGPDTQYF	TGTGCCAGCAGCTTAGCCAGGGGCCTTGTTAGGGGCGGGCCAGATACGCAGTATTTT
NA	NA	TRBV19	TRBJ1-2	CASSGGPPPNYGYTF	TGTGCCAGTTCGGGGGGCCCCCCGCCTAACTATGGCTACACCTTC
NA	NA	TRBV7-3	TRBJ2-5	CASAPGLVWVFQETQYF	TGTGCCAGCGCTCCAGGTCTGGTTTGGGTATTCCAAGAGACCCAGTACTTC
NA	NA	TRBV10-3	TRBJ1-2	CAISVAGGVSEDGYTF	TGTGCCATCAGTGTGGCGGGAGGGGTATCTGAGGATGGCTACACCTTC
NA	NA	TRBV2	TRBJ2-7	CASSSPGYEQYF	TGTGCCAGCAGTTCCCCAGGGTACGAGCAGTACTTC
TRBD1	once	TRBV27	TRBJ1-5	CASSLSGAGGISNQPQHF	TGTGCCAGCAGTTTATCAGGGGCAGGGGGCATTAGCAATCAGCCCCAGCATTTT
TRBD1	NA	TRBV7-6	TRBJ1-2	CASSYRAGTAYGYTF	TGTGCCAGCAGCTATCGGGCCGGGACAGCCTATGGCTACACCTTC
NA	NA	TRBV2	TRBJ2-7	CASSRYEQYF	TGTGCCAGCAGCCGGTACGAGCAGTACTTC
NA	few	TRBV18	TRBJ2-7	CASSQQGLGYEQYF	TGTGCCAGCTCACAACAGGGATTGGGATACGAGCAGTACTTC
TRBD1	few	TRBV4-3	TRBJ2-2	CASSQLQGAFGELFF	TGCGCCAGCAGCCAATTACAGGGGGCGTTCGGGGAGCTGTTTTTT
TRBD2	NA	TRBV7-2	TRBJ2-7	CASSLVRGGSYEQYF	TGTGCCAGCAGCTTAGTTCGGGGGGGATCCTACGAGCAGTACTTC
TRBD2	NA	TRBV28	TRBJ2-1	CASSQGLYNEQFF	TGTGCCAGCAGTCAGGGACTATACAATGAGCAGTTCTTC